This T cell receptor beta chain was documented in a study of beta chain features in type 1 diabetes. Every isolated RNA sample was fully reverse transcribed, so sequencing captured expressed TCRB transcripts. Using immunoSEQ multiplex PCR, the repertoire was profiled, and TCRdb retains in-frame clones only, with some absent. The data show 500,000 to 700,000 clones, with roughly a sixth seen just once and about 0.093% held by the top ten. Via CD45RO/CCR7/CD25/CD127/CD95/CD27, cells of the CD4+ naive, central memory, regulatory and stem cell-like memory subsets were sorted. This clone was detected a few times. Its antigen is unknown. Study results and limitations: All four CD4+ subsets of Type 1 diabetes patients contained TCRB CDR3s that were moderately but significantly shorter. Type 1 diabetes patients had VDJ junctions that carried fewer insertions and more deletions.

V was clipped by 1 base and J by 6 bases; unmatched bases: 13. Germline loops: CDR1 SGHNT, CDR2 YYREEE (reference sequence). The CDR3 spans 17 residues. This sequence originates from a man between 18 and 29 years old in good health. The rearrangement links TRBV5-4 to TRBJ2-1; TRBD1 matches 7 bases. The sequencing sample was made of naive CD4+ T cells from blood. For the CDR3, the DNA is TGTGCCAGCAGCTTGAGGCGACAGGGCGACCGCATCAATGAGCAGTTCTTC. Protein sequence: CASSLRRQGDRINEQFF.